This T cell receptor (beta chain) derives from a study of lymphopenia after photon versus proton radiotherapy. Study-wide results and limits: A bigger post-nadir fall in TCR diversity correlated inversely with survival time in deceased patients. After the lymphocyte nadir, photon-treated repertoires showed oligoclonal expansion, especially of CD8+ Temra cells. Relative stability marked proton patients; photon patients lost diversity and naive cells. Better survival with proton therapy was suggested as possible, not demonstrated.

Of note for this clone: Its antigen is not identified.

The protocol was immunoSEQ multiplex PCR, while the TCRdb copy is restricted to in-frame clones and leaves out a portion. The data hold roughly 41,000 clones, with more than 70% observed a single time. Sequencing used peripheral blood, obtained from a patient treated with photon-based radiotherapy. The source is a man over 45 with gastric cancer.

The CDR3 spells CASSAPTGTGGSNYGYTF. The CDR3 nucleotides read TGCGCCAGCAGCGCTCCCACCGGGACAGGTGGATCTAACTATGGCTACACCTTC. This sequence joins TRBV5-1 and TRBJ1-2; 8 bases line up with TRBD1. The trim removed 4 bases at V and 0 bases at J, leaving 14 bases unmatched. The CDR3 is 18 residues long. Germline V gives CDR1 SGHRS, CDR2 YFSETQ.